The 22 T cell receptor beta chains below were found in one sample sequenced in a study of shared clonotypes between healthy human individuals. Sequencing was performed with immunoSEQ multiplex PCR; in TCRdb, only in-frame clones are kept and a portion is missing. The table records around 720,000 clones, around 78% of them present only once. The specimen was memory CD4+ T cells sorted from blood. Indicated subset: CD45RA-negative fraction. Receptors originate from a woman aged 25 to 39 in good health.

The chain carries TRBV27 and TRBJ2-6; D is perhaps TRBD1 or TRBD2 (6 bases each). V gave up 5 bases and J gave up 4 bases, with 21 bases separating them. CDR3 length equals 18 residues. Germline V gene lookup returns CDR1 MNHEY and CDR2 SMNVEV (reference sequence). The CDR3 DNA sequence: TGTGCCAGCAGTCTGGGGGCTGGGAGGTTAAGGGGGGCCAACGTCCTGACTTTC. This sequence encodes CASSLGAGRLRGANVLTF.

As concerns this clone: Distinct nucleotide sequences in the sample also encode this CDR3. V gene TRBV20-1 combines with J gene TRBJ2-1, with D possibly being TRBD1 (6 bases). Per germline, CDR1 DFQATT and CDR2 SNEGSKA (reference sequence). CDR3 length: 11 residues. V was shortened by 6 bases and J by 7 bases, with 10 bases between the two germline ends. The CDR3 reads CSASRGNEQFF. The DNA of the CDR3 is TGCAGTGCAAGCAGGGGAAATGAGCAGTTCTTC.

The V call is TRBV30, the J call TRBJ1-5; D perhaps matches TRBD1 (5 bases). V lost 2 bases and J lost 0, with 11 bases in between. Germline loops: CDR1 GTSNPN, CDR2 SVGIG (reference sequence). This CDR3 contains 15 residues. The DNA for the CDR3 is TGTGCCTGGAGTAAAGGGGCCTTTAGCAATCAGCCCCAGCATTTT. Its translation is CAWSKGAFSNQPQHF.

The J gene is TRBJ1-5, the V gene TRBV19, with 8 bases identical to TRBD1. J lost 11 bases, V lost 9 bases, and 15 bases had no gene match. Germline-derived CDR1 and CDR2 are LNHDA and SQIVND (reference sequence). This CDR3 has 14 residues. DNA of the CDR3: TGTGCCAGCACTCGGACAGGGTCGTTCGGGTCCCAGCATTTT. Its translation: CASTRTGSFGSQHF.

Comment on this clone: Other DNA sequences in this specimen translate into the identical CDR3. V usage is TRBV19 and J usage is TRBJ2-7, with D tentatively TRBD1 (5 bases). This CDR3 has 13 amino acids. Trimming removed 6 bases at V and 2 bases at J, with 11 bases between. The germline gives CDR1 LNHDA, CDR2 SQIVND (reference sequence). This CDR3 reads CASSPTGTYEQYF. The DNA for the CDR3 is TGTGCCAGTAGCCCTACAGGCACCTACGAGCAGTACTTC.

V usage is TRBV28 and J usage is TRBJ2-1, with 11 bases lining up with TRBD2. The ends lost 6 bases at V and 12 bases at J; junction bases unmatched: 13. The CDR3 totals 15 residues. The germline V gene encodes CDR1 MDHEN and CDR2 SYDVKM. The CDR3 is CASSRETSGAHWQFF. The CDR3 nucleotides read TGTGCCAGCAGCCGCGAGACTAGCGGGGCGCACTGGCAGTTCTTC.

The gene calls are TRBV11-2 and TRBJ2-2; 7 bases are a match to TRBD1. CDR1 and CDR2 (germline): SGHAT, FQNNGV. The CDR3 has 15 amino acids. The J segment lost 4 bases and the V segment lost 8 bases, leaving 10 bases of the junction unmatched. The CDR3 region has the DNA TGTGCCAGCGGCCTCGGACAGGAATTCACCGGGGAGCTGTTTTTT. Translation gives CASGLGQEFTGELFF.

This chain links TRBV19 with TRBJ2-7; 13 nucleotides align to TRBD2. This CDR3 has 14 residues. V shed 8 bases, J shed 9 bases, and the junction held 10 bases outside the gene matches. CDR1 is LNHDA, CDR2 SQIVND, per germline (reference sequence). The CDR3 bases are TGTGCCAGTCGCGGACTAGCGGGAGAGTCTGCGCAGTACTTC. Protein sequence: CASRGLAGESAQYF.

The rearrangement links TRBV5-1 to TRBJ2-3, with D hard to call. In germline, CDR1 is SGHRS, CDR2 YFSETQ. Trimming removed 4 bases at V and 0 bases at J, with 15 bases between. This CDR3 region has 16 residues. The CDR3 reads CASSPVNGASTDTQYF. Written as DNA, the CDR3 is TGCGCCAGCAGCCCGGTTAACGGTGCTAGCACAGATACGCAGTATTTT. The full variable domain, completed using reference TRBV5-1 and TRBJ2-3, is KAGVTQTPRYLIKTRGQQVTLSCSPISGHRSVSWYQQTPGQGLQFLFEYFSETQRNKGNFPGRFSGRQFSNSRSEMNVSTLELGDSALYLCASSPVNGASTDTQYFGPGTRLTVL.

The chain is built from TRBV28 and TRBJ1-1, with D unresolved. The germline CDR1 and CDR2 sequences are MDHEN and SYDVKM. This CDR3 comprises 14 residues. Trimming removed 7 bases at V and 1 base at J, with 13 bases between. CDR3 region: CASTTLSENTEAFF. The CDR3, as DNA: TGTGCCAGCACAACTCTTTCAGAGAACACTGAAGCTTTCTTT.

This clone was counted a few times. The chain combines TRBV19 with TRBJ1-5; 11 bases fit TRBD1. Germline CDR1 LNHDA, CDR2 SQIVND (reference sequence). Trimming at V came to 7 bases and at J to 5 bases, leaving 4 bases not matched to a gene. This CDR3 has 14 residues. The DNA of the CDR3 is TGTGCCAGTACCGGGACAGGGGGACATCAGCCCCAGCATTTT. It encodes CASTGTGGHQPQHF.

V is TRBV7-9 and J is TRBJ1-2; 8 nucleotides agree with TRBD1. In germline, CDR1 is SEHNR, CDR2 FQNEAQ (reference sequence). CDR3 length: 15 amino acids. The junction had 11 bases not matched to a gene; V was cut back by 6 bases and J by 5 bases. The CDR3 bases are TGTGCCAGCAGGCCAGGACAGGGACAAGATTATGGCTACACCTTC. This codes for CASRPGQGQDYGYTF.

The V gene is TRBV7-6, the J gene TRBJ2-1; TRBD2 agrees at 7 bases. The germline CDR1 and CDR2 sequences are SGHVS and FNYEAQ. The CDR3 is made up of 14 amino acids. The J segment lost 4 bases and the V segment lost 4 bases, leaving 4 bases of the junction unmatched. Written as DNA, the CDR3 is TGTGCCAGCAGCTCCTCGGGGGGTTACAATGAGCAGTTCTTC. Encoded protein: CASSSSGGYNEQFF.

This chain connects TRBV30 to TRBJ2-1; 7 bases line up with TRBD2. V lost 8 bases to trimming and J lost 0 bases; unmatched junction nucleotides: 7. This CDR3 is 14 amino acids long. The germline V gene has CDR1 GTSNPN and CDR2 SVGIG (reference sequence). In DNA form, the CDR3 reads TGTGCCCTTCTAGCGGTGAGCTCCTACAATGAGCAGTTCTTC. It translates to CALLAVSSYNEQFF.

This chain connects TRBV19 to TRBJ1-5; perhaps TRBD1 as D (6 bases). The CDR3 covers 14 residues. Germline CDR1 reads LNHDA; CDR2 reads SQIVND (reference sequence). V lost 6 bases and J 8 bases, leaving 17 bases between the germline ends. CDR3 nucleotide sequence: TGTGCCAGTAGCAACAGGGTTTCTGGTAAGCCCCAGCATTTT. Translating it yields CASSNRVSGKPQHF.

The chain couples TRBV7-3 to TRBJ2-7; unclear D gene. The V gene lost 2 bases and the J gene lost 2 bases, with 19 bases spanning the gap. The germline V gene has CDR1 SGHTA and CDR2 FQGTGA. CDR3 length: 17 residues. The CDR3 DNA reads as TGTGCCAGCAGCTTAGGGTCTCGTCGGGTATCGCCCTACGAGCAGTACTTC. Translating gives CASSLGSRRVSPYEQYF.

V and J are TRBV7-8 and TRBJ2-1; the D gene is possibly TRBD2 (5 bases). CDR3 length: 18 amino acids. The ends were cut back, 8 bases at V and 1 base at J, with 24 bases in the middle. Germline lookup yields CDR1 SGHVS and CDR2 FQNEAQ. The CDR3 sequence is CASLPGTLGSGSYNEQFF. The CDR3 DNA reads TGTGCCAGCCTCCCTGGAACTCTAGGTTCGGGATCCTACAATGAGCAGTTCTTC. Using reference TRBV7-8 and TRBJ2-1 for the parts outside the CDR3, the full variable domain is GAGVSQSPRYKVAKRGQDVALRCDPISGHVSLFWYQQALGQGPEFLTYFQNEAQLDKSGLPSDRFFAERPEGSVSTLKIQRTQQEDSAVYLCASLPGTLGSGSYNEQFFGPGTRLTVL.

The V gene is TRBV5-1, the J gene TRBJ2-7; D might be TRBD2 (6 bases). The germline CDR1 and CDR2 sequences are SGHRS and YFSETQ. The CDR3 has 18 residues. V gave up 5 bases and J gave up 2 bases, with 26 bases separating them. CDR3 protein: CASRHLVREGHEPYEQYF. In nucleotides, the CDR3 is TGCGCCAGCAGGCATCTGGTGCGGGAAGGCCACGAGCCCTACGAGCAGTACTTC.

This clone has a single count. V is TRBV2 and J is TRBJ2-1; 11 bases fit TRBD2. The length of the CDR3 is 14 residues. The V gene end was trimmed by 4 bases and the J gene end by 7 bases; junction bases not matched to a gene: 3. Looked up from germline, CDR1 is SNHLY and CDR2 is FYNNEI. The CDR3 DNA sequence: TGTGCCAGCAGTGTCGCTAGCGGGAGGAATGAGCAGTTCTTC. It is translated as CASSVASGRNEQFF. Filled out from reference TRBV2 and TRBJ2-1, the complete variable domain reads EPEVTQTPSHQVTQMGQEVILRCVPISNHLYFYWYRQILGQKVEFLVSFYNNEISEKSEIFDDQFSVERPDGSNFTLKIRSTKLEDSAMYFCASSVASGRNEQFFGPGTRLTVL.

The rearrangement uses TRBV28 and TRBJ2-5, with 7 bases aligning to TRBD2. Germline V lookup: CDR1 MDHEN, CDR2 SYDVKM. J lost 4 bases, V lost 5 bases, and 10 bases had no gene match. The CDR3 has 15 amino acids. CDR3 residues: CASSSAGEGPETQYF. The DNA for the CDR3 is TGTGCCAGCAGTAGCGCGGGAGAGGGACCAGAGACCCAGTACTTC.

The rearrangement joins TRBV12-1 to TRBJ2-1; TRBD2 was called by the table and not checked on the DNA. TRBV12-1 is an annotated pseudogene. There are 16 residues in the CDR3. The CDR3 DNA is TGTGCCAGCAGCTTTGAAGCTAGCGGGAGCGAAAATGAGCAGTTCTTC. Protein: CASSFEASGSENEQFF.

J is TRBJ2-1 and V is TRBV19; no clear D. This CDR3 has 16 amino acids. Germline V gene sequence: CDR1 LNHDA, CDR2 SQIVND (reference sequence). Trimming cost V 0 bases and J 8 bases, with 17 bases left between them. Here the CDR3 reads CASSIEPGAGVHEQFF. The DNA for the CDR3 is TGTGCCAGTAGTATAGAACCGGGCGCCGGAGTCCATGAGCAGTTCTTC.